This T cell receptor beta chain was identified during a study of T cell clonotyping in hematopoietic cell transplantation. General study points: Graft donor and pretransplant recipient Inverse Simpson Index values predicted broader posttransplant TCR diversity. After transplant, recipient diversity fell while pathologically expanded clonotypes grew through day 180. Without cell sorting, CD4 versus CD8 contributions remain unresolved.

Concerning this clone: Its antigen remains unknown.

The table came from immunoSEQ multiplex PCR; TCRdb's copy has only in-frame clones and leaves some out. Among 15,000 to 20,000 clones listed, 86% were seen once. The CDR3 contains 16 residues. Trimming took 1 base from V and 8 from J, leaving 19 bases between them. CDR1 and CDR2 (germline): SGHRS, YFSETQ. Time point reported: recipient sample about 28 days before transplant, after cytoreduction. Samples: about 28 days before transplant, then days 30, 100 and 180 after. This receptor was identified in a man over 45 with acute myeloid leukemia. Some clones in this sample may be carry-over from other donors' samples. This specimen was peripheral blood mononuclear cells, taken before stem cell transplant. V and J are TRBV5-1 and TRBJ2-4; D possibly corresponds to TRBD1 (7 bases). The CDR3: CASSLIPGGGLDIQYF. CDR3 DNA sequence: TGCGCCAGCAGCTTGATCCCAGGGGGAGGATTGGACATTCAGTACTTC.